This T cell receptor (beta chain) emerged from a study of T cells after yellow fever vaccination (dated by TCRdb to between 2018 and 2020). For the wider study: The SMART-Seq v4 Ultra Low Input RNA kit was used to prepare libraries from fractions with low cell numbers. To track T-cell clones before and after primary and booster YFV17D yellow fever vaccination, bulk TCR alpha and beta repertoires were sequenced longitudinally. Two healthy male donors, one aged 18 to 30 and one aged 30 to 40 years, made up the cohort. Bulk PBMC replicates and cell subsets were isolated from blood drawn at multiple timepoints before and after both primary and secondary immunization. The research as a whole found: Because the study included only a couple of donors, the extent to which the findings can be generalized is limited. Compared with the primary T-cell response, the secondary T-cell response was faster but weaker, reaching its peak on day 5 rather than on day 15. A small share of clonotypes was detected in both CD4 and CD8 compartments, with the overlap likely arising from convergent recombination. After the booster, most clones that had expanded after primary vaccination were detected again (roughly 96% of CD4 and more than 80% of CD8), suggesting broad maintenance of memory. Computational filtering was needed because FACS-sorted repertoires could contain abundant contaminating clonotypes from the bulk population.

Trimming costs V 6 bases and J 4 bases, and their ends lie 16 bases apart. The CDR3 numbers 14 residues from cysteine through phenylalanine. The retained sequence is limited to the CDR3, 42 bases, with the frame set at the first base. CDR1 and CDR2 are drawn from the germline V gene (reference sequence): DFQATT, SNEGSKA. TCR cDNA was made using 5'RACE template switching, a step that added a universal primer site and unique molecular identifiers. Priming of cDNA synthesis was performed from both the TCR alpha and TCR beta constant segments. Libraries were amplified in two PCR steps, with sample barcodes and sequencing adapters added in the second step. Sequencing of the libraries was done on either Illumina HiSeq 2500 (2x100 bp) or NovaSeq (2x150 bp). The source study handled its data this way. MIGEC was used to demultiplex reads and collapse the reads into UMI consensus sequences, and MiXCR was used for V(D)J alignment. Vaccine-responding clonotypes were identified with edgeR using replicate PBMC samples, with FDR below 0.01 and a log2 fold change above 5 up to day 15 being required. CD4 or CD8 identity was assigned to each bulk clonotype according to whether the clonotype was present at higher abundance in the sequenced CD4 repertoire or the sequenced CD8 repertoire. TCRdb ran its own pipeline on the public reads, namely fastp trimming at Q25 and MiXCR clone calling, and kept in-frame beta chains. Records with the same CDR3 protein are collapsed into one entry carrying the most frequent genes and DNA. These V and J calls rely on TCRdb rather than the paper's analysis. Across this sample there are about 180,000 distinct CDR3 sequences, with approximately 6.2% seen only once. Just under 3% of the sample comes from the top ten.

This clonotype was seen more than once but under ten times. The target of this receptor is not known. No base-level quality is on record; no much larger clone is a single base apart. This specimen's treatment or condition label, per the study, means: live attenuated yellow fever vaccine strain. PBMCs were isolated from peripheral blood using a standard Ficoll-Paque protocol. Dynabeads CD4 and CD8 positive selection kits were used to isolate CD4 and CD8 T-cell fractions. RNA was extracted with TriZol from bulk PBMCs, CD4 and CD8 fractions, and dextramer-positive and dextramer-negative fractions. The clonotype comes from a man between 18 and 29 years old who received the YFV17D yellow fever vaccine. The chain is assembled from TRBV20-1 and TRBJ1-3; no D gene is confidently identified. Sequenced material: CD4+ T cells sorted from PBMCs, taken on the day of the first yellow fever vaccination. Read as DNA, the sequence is TGCAGTGCCCTGGCGGCAGTACAGGGAAACACCATATATTTT. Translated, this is CSALAAVQGNTIYF.